A single sample gave rise to the 20 T cell receptor beta chains below, sequenced in a study of shared clonotypes between healthy human individuals. The repertoire was sequenced with immunoSEQ multiplex PCR; TCRdb's copy has only in-frame clones and lacks some. The sample contains fewer than 700,000 clones, around 81% of which appear only once. The material sequenced was PBMCs. The receptors were sampled from a woman aged 35 to 49 in good health. Some clones in this sample may be carry-over from other donors' samples.

This clone was seen at least ten times. V gene TRBV9 combines with J gene TRBJ2-7; 12 positions agree with TRBD1. CDR3 length: 15 residues. Trimming at V came to 0 bases and at J to 6 bases, leaving 4 bases not matched to a gene. CDR1 is SGDLS, CDR2 YYNGEE, per germline. In DNA form, the CDR3 reads TGTGCCAGCAGCGTAGGGGACAGGGGGCTGGGCGAGCAGTACTTC. This gives the protein CASSVGDRGLGEQYF.

CDR3 amino acids: CASSAPRGGGPSTDTQYF. The CDR3 DNA sequence: TGTGCCAGCAGCGCCCCCCGGGGTGGCGGGCCAAGCACAGATACGCAGTATTTT. This chain links TRBV9 with TRBJ2-3, with D possibly being TRBD2 (5 bases). CDR3 length: 18 residues. Germline V gives CDR1 SGDLS, CDR2 YYNGEE. Trimming left V 3 bases short and J 0 bases short, with 20 bases between.

Worth noting for this clone: Other DNA variants within this sample encode the same CDR3. The chain is built from TRBV30 and TRBJ2-7; D unclear. Germline assignment: CDR1 GTSNPN and CDR2 SVGIG (reference sequence). Trimming pared 1 base from V and 3 bases from J, leaving 4 bases between. This CDR3 has 11 amino acids. The chain's CDR3 is CAWSGNYEQYF. The CDR3 DNA follows: TGTGCCTGGAGTGGCAACTACGAGCAGTACTTC.

The V call is TRBV18, the J call TRBJ1-1; 7 bases align to TRBD1. The CDR3 contains 14 residues. Per germline, CDR1 KGHSH and CDR2 LQKENI. J lost 4 bases, V lost 0 bases, and 2 bases had no gene match. The CDR3 region is CASSPPYRGTEAFF. The CDR3, as DNA: TGTGCCAGCTCACCACCCTACAGGGGCACTGAAGCTTTCTTT.

The gene calls are TRBV4-2 and TRBJ2-2; D gene uncertain. The length of the CDR3 is 14 residues. Trimming removed 3 bases from V and 6 bases from J, with 11 bases in between. The germline CDR1 and CDR2 sequences are LGHNA and YNFKEQ. Written as DNA, the CDR3 is TGTGCCAGCAGCCATCTGCGAGAGTCCGGGGAGCTGTTTTTT. Amino acid sequence: CASSHLRESGELFF.

The chain carries TRBV15 and TRBJ1-2; possibly TRBD1 for D (6 bases). The V gene lost 0 bases and the J gene lost 7 bases, with 15 bases spanning the gap. There are 15 residues in the CDR3. Germline values: CDR1 LNHNV, CDR2 YYDKDF (reference sequence). CDR3 loop: CATSRDLSGEGGYTF. Written as DNA, the CDR3 is TGTGCCACCAGCAGAGATCTCTCAGGGGAGGGTGGCTACACCTTC.

The rearrangement links TRBV11-2 to TRBJ2-7; D is possibly TRBD1 (7 bases). CDR3 length: 17 residues. V lost 1 base and J 3 bases, leaving 19 bases between the germline ends. Germline CDR1 reads SGHAT; CDR2 reads FQNNGV. This CDR3 is CASSLGSPAGGFYEQYF. For the CDR3, the DNA is TGTGCCAGCAGCTTAGGGTCTCCGGCAGGGGGGTTCTACGAGCAGTACTTC.

This clone was counted between two and nine times. The chain has TRBV27 and TRBJ2-7; D may be TRBD2 (5 bases). V gave up 6 bases and J gave up 4 bases, with 19 bases separating them. Per germline, CDR1 MNHEY and CDR2 SMNVEV (reference sequence). CDR3 length: 15 residues. CDR3 bases: TGTGCCAGCAGCCCAGCAGGAGGCAGTGGTTACGAGCAGTACTTC. It yields the protein CASSPAGGSGYEQYF.

This clone was seen only a few times. The chain links TRBV9 to TRBJ2-1; TRBD2 might be the D (6 bases). The CDR3 has 15 amino acids. Germline V gene lookup returns CDR1 SGDLS and CDR2 YYNGEE. V shed 3 bases and J shed 10 bases, with 20 bases lying between them. The CDR3 DNA reads TGTGCCAGCAGCGGTACACCGGGACTTCTTATGGAGCAGTTCTTC. Translation gives CASSGTPGLLMEQFF.

The V gene is TRBV11-1, the J gene TRBJ2-1, with TRBD1 identical over 8 bases. Germline CDR1 SGHAT, CDR2 FQDESV (reference sequence). V lost 1 base, J lost 5 bases, and 4 bases stayed unmatched. The CDR3 is 15 amino acids. In nucleotides, the CDR3 is TGTGCCAGCAGCTTAGGGGCAGGGGGCCACAATGAGCAGTTCTTC. Protein product: CASSLGAGGHNEQFF.

Details on this clone: Sequence at one end of the junction differs from germline and may be a read error. This chain links TRBV10-2 with TRBJ2-5; a weak D match, TRBD1 (5 bases). The germline V gene encodes CDR1 WSHSY and CDR2 SAAADI. The CDR3 runs 12 residues. The DNA of the CDR3 is TGCGCCAGCAGTGACCCCGGGTTGAGGACAAACTTC. Its protein product is CASSDPGLRTNF.

The V call is TRBV7-2, the J call TRBJ2-5; D is uncertain. The end of the DNA fits TRBJ2-7 better, so the J call may be wrong. The CDR3 loop spans 17 amino acids. Looked up from germline, CDR1 is SGHTA and CDR2 is FQGNSA. CDR3 sequence reads: CASSILLWATKENEQYF. In nucleotides, the CDR3 is TGTGCCAGCAGCATCCTACTTTGGGCTACGAAAGAGAACGAGCAGTACTTC.

The V and J genes are TRBV5-1 and TRBJ2-2; 11 bases match TRBD2. Germline values: CDR1 SGHRS, CDR2 YFSETQ. V was pared by 4 bases and J by 6 bases, with 2 bases of the junction left unmatched. This CDR3 comprises 14 residues. The CDR3 DNA reads TGCGCCAGCAGCGAGGGACTAGCGGCCGGGGAGCTGTTTTTT. Protein: CASSEGLAAGELFF.

The chain carries TRBV7-8 and TRBJ1-1; maybe TRBD1 (5 bases). CDR1 and CDR2 (germline): SGHVS, FQNEAQ. CDR3 length: 15 residues. V was clipped by 5 bases and J by 4 bases, with 17 bases between them. As DNA, the CDR3 is TGTGCCAGCAGCCCCCTCCAAGGGGCCGTCACTGAAGCTTTCTTT. This translates into CASSPLQGAVTEAFF.

The chain employs TRBV30 and TRBJ2-2; 10 bases align to TRBD1. The CDR3 is 15 amino acids. The germline V gene has CDR1 GTSNPN and CDR2 SVGIG (reference sequence). V lost 3 bases and J lost 4; bases outside the gene matches: 5. This CDR3 reads CAWRPDRGRTGELFF. In DNA, the CDR3 is TGTGCCTGGAGGCCAGACAGGGGGCGCACCGGGGAGCTGTTTTTT.

The V gene is TRBV29-1, the J gene TRBJ2-3; a possible D gene is TRBD1 (6 bases). CDR1 and CDR2 from the germline V gene are SQVTM and ANQGSEA. The CDR3 extends over 11 amino acids. The V and J ends lost 5 bases and 3 bases respectively, with 6 bases between them. CDR3 amino acids: CSVQGTDTQYF. DNA for the CDR3: TGCAGCGTTCAGGGGACAGATACGCAGTATTTT.

Note on this clone: A far more abundant clone sits one base away, making this likely a read error. The V call is TRBV6-6, the J call TRBJ2-7; either TRBD1 or TRBD2 may supply D (5 bases each). This CDR3 contains 13 residues. V shed 6 bases and J shed 2 bases, with 11 bases lying between them. CDR1 and CDR2 from the germline V gene are MNHNY and SVGAGI (reference sequence). Here the CDR3 reads CASSPGTTYEQYF. The CDR3 nucleotides read TGTGCCAGCAGCCCCGGGACGACCTACGAGCAGTACTTC.

Comment on this clone: This CDR3 is also generated by other DNA sequences in the sample. This chain joins TRBV28 and TRBJ1-1, with 9 bases identical to TRBD1. Germline V gene data show CDR1 as MDHEN and CDR2 as SYDVKM. CDR3 length: 14 amino acids. The ends lost 5 bases at V and 4 bases at J; junction bases unmatched: 5. CDR3 loop: CASSAQTGGTEAFF. CDR3 coding DNA: TGTGCCAGCAGTGCACAGACAGGGGGCACTGAAGCTTTCTTT.

This clone was recorded a few times. The CDR3 sequence is CASSYSGPTDYEQYF. The DNA for the CDR3 is TGTGCCAGCAGTTACTCAGGGCCGACAGACTACGAGCAGTACTTC. The rearrangement links TRBV6-5 to TRBJ2-7; the D gene is possibly TRBD1 (5 bases). This CDR3 spans 15 amino acids. V lost 0 bases to trimming and J lost 3 bases, with 12 bases between them. Looked up from germline, CDR1 is MNHEY and CDR2 is SVGAGI.

Remarks on this clone: One end of the junction is discordant with germline, which a read error may explain. This chain connects TRBV7-7 to TRBJ2-5; 12 bases are a match to TRBD2. This CDR3 comprises 16 residues. In germline, CDR1 is SSHAT, CDR2 FNYEAQ (reference sequence). CDR3 DNA sequence: TGTGCTAGCAGCTCCCGACTAGCGGGAGTTCGGGAGACCCAGTACTTC. Protein: CASSSRLAGVRETQYF.